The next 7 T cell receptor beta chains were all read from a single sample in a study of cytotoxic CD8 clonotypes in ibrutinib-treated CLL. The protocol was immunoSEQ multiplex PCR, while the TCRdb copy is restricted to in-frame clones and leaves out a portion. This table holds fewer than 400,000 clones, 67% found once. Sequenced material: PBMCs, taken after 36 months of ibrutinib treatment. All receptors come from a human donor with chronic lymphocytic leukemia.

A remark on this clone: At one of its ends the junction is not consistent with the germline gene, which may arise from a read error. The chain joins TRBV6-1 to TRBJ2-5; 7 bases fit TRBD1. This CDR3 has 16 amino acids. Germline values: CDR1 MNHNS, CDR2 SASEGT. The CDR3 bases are TGTGCCAGCAGCGAAGACAGGGTCGTCGGTGGAGAGACCCAGTACTTC. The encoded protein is CASSEDRVVGGETQYF.

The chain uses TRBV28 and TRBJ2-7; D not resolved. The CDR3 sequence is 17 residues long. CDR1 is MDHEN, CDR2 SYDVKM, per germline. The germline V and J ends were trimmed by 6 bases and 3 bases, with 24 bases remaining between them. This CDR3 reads CASSPARRTETYYEQYF. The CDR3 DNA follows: TGTGCCAGCAGCCCCGCTCGCAGAACGGAGACTTACTACGAGCAGTACTTC.

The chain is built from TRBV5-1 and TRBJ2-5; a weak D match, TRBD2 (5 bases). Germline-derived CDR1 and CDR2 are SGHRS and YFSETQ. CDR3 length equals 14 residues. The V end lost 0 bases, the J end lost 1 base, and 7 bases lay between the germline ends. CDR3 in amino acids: CASSLEDSQETQYF. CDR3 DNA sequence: TGCGCCAGCAGCTTGGAGGACTCCCAAGAGACCCAGTACTTC.

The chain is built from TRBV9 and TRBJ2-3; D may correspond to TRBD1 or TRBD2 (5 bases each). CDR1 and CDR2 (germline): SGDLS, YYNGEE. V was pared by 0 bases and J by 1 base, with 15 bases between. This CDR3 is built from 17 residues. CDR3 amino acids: CASSVVPALGGTDTQYF. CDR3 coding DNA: TGTGCCAGCAGCGTAGTCCCAGCTTTGGGGGGCACAGATACGCAGTATTTT. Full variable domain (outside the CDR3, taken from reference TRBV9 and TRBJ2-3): DSGVTQTPKHLITATGQRVTLRCSPRSGDLSVYWYQQSLDQGLQFLIQYYNGEERAKGNILERFSAQQFPDLHSELNLSSLELGDSALYFCASSVVPALGGTDTQYFGPGTRLTVL.

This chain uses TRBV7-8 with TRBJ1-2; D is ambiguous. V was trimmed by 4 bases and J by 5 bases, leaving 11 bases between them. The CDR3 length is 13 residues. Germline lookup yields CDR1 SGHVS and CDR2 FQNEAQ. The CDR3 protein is CASSYGRAYGYTF. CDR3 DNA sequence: TGTGCCAGCAGCTATGGGCGGGCTTATGGCTACACCTTC.

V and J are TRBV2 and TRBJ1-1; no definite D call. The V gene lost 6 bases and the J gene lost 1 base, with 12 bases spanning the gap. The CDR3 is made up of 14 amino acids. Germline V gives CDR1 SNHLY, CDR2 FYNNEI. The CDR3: CASRKNQGNTEAFF. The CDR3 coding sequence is TGTGCCAGCAGAAAAAACCAAGGGAACACTGAAGCTTTCTTT.

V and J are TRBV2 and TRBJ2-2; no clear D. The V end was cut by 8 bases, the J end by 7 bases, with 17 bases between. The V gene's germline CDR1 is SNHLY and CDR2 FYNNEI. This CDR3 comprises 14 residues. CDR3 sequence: CASDLWETNGELFF. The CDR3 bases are TGTGCCAGCGATTTGTGGGAAACCAACGGGGAGCTGTTTTTT.